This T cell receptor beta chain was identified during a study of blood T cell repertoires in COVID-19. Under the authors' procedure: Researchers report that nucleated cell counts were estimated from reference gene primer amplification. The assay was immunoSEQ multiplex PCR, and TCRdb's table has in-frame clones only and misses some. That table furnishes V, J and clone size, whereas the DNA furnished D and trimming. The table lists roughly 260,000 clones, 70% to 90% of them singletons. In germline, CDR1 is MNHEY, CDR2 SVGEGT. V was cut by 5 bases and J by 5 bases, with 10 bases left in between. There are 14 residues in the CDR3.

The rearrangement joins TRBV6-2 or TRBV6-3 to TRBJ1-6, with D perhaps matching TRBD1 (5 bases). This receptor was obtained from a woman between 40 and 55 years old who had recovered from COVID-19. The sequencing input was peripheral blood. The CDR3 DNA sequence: TGTGCCAGCAGTCCAGGGTCCAATAATTCACCCCTCCACTTT. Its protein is CASSPGSNNSPLHF.